Below, 27 T cell receptor beta chains from the same sample are listed, as sequenced in a study of tumor-infiltrating lymphocytes in localized non-small cell lung cancer. The data were produced by immunoSEQ multiplex PCR, yet TCRdb's version contains in-frame clones alone and is incomplete. In the table there are about 6,400 clones, about 71% of which are singletons. The sample comprised uninvolved lung tissue not adjacent to the tumor. All receptors derive from a human donor with non-small cell lung cancer.

The sample holds a few counts of this clone. The gene calls are TRBV7-2 and TRBJ2-5; TRBD1 matches at 9 bases. The CDR3 is 15 residues long. Germline V CDR1 and CDR2: SGHTA, FQGNSA. V shed 4 bases, J shed 0 bases, and the junction held 3 bases outside the gene matches. The DNA for the CDR3 is TGTGCCAGCAGCTCACAGGGGGCAAACCAAGAGACCCAGTACTTC. Translation: CASSSQGANQETQYF. The complete variable domain, with remaining parts taken from reference TRBV7-2 and TRBJ2-5, reads GAGVSQSPSNKVTEKGKDVELRCDPISGHTALYWYRQSLGQGLEFLIYFQGNSAPDKSGLPSDRFSAERTGGSVSTLTIQRTQQEDSAVYLCASSSQGANQETQYFGPGTRLLVL.

The genes are TRBV9 and TRBJ2-3; 8 nucleotides agree with TRBD2. Germline V CDR1 and CDR2: SGDLS, YYNGEE. The CDR3 covers 16 residues. Trimming cost V 1 base and J 5 bases; bases outside gene matches: 9. The CDR3 DNA sequence: TGTGCCAGCAGCGTAACTCTAGCGGGCGTACTAGATACGCAGTATTTT. The encoded protein is CASSVTLAGVLDTQYF.

The chain couples TRBV5-6 to TRBJ2-1; D is possibly TRBD2 (5 bases). Germline CDR1 reads SGHDT; CDR2 reads YYEEEE. This CDR3 contains 15 residues. The V and J ends lost 1 base and 3 bases respectively, with 11 bases between them. The CDR3 DNA is TGTGCCAGCAGCTTGAAGTTAGCGCACTACAATGAGCAGTTCTTC. This gives the protein CASSLKLAHYNEQFF.

This clone was counted only a few times. The rearrangement links TRBV4-3 to TRBJ2-2; tentative D call: TRBD2 (7 bases). Germline CDR1 reads LGHNA; CDR2 reads YSLEER. V was shortened by 6 bases and J by 6 bases, with 17 bases between the two germline ends. The CDR3 runs to 15 residues. The CDR3 sequence: CASSPTGGLSGELFF. CDR3 DNA sequence: TGCGCCAGCAGTCCGACGGGGGGCCTATCCGGGGAGCTGTTTTTT.

The chain joins TRBV7-3 to TRBJ2-3, with 10 bases fitting TRBD2. Germline CDR1 SGHTA, CDR2 FQGTGA. The CDR3 runs 18 residues. The junction had 8 bases not matched to a gene; V was cut back by 2 bases and J by 0 bases. The DNA for the CDR3 is TGTGCCAGCAGCTTAGGGGGTCTAGCGGGAGATAGCACAGATACGCAGTATTTT. Translation: CASSLGGLAGDSTDTQYF.

This clone was detected a few times. This sequence joins TRBV7-2 and TRBJ2-3; 7 nucleotides align to TRBD2. V was clipped by 4 bases and J by 6 bases; unmatched bases: 10. The V gene's germline CDR1 is SGHTA and CDR2 FQGNSA. The CDR3 length is 15 residues. The CDR3 here is CASSSNGGIGDTQYF. The CDR3 DNA follows: TGTGCCAGCAGCTCTAACGGGGGGATTGGTGATACGCAGTATTTT.

This clone was detected only a few times. The chain couples TRBV7-9 to TRBJ1-2, with D unresolved. This CDR3 is 15 amino acids long. Trimming pared 5 bases from V and 3 bases from J, leaving 16 bases between. Looked up from germline, CDR1 is SEHNR and CDR2 is FQNEAQ (reference sequence). The CDR3 protein is CASSDGDLLDYGYTF. Written as DNA, the CDR3 is TGTGCCAGCAGCGACGGAGACCTACTCGACTATGGCTACACCTTC.

This chain uses TRBV28 with TRBJ1-4; 9 bases agree with TRBD1. V lost 5 bases to trimming and J lost 8 bases; unmatched junction nucleotides: 6. Germline V CDR1 and CDR2: MDHEN, SYDVKM. The CDR3 contains 14 residues. The CDR3 spells CASSGTGSGEKLFF. CDR3 coding DNA: TGTGCCAGCAGTGGGACAGGGTCAGGGGAAAAACTGTTTTTT.

This clone was recorded once. This sequence joins TRBV5-6 and TRBJ2-5; 12 bases are a match to TRBD1. Germline-derived CDR1 and CDR2 are SGHDT and YYEEEE. This CDR3 comprises 16 residues. The V gene end was trimmed by 2 bases and the J gene end by 4 bases; junction bases not matched to a gene: 6. This chain's CDR3 is CASSFGTGGLGETQYF. CDR3 DNA: TGTGCCAGCAGCTTCGGGACAGGGGGCTTGGGAGAGACCCAGTACTTC.

The chain uses TRBV10-2 and TRBJ2-3; no clear D gene. Trimming cost V 2 bases and J 3 bases, with 12 bases left between them. Germline V CDR1 and CDR2: WSHSY, SAAADI. This CDR3 has 15 residues. In nucleotides, the CDR3 is TGCGCCAGCAGTGAGGACAAGATTGGGACAGATACGCAGTATTTT. This translates into CASSEDKIGTDTQYF.

The chain combines TRBV5-1 with TRBJ2-7; D uncertain. This CDR3 is 13 amino acids long. V shed 0 bases and J shed 6 bases, with 10 bases lying between them. Germline CDR1 SGHRS, CDR2 YFSETQ. The CDR3 DNA reads TGCGCCAGCAGCTTGGCATCCGCTACCGAGCAGTACTTC. This gives the protein CASSLASATEQYF.

The V and J genes are TRBV6-5 and TRBJ1-1, with no clear D. The germline CDR1 and CDR2 sequences are MNHEY and SVGAGI. Between the trimmed V and J ends, which lost 3 bases and 1 base, there was a span of 9 bases. The CDR3 has 14 residues. CDR3 DNA: TGTGCCAGCAGTTATCAGCTTTCGAACACTGAAGCTTTCTTT. Its translation is CASSYQLSNTEAFF.

There are a few counts of this clone. The gene calls are TRBV19 and TRBJ2-1, with D unresolved. CDR1 is LNHDA and CDR2 is SQIVND in the germline V gene (reference sequence). With 5 bases removed from V and 7 bases from J, the gap between germline ends came to 9 bases. The CDR3 runs 12 residues. CDR3 bases: TGTGCCAGTAGTCGCGAGTGGAATGAGCAGTTCTTC. Its protein is CASSREWNEQFF.

This clone was observed a handful of times. This chain joins TRBV7-8 and TRBJ1-6; D gene ambiguous. The CDR3 has 15 amino acids. Germline values: CDR1 SGHVS, CDR2 FQNEAQ. Trimming shortened V by 5 bases and J by 0 bases, and 8 bases separated the two germline ends. The CDR3 here is CASSQGSSYNSPLHF. CDR3 DNA: TGTGCCAGCAGCCAAGGGAGCTCCTATAATTCACCCCTCCACTTT. Filled out from reference TRBV7-8 and TRBJ1-6, the complete variable domain reads GAGVSQSPRYKVAKRGQDVALRCDPISGHVSLFWYQQALGQGPEFLTYFQNEAQLDKSGLPSDRFFAERPEGSVSTLKIQRTQQEDSAVYLCASSQGSSYNSPLHFGNGTRLTVT.

CDR3 in amino acids: CASRSAQGAYEQYF. Here the CDR3 DNA reads TGTGCCAGCAGATCGGCGCAGGGGGCCTACGAGCAGTACTTC. The chain links TRBV6-6 to TRBJ2-7, with 7 bases fitting TRBD1. The CDR3 contains 14 residues. The V gene's germline CDR1 is MNHNY and CDR2 SVGAGI (reference sequence). Trimming at V came to 6 bases and at J to 2 bases, leaving 7 bases not matched to a gene.

This clone is categorized as medium-sized. This chain joins TRBV7-6 and TRBJ2-7; D is ambiguous. Trimming took off 1 base at V and 3 bases at J, with 7 bases between the two ends. The length of the CDR3 is 13 residues. Germline V lookup: CDR1 SGHVS, CDR2 FNYEAQ. The CDR3 protein is CASSLEQHYEQYF. CDR3 bases: TGTGCCAGCAGCTTAGAACAGCACTACGAGCAGTACTTC.

V and J are TRBV11-2 and TRBJ2-1, with a weak D call TRBD2 (7 bases). This CDR3 is 18 amino acids long. With 2 bases removed from V and 5 bases from J, the gap between germline ends came to 22 bases. Germline V gene data show CDR1 as SGHAT and CDR2 as FQNNGV. CDR3 region: CASSLPQGRAGLDNEQFF. Here the CDR3 DNA reads TGTGCCAGCAGCTTACCCCAGGGGCGAGCGGGGCTAGACAATGAGCAGTTCTTC.

V and J are TRBV11-2 and TRBJ2-3, with 7 positions matching TRBD1. Germline V lookup: CDR1 SGHAT, CDR2 FQNNGV. The CDR3 is made up of 14 amino acids. J gave up 4 bases and V 7 bases, and 8 bases lay outside the gene matches. Here the CDR3 DNA reads TGTGCCAGCACTAGCAGGGGGATGTCAGATACGCAGTATTTT. Amino acids: CASTSRGMSDTQYF.

V usage is TRBV6-5 and J usage is TRBJ1-5; D might be TRBD1 (5 bases). V lost 7 bases and J lost 7, with 14 bases in between. Germline CDR1 reads MNHEY; CDR2 reads SVGAGI. CDR3 length equals 13 residues. CDR3 coding DNA: TGTGCCAGCATAGAGAAAAGGGGCCAGCCCCAGCATTTT. Its translation: CASIEKRGQPQHF.

The chain couples TRBV6-1 to TRBJ2-2; D possibly corresponds to TRBD2 (6 bases). Deletions cut 2 bases from V and 5 bases from J, with 15 bases between. Per germline, CDR1 MNHNS and CDR2 SASEGT. The CDR3 has 16 residues. CDR3 DNA sequence: TGTGCCAGCAGTGAAACTACGGGAGTAGGGACCGGGGAGCTGTTTTTT. The encoded protein is CASSETTGVGTGELFF.

This chain uses TRBV9 with TRBJ1-1, with 7 bases lining up with TRBD1. Unmatched junction bases numbered 13, after V lost 4 bases and J lost 4 bases. Per the germline V gene, CDR1 is SGDLS and CDR2 is YYNGEE. The length of the CDR3 is 16 residues. The CDR3 spells CASSKGGGQRFTEAFF. The CDR3 DNA follows: TGTGCCAGCAGCAAAGGGGGGGGACAGCGTTTCACTGAAGCTTTCTTT.

The V gene is TRBV27, the J gene TRBJ2-1, with D unresolved. Germline V gene sequence: CDR1 MNHEY, CDR2 SMNVEV (reference sequence). V was cut by 5 bases and J by 8 bases, with 19 bases left in between. The CDR3 spans 15 residues. CDR3 residues: CASSPSPLSSHEQFF. The CDR3 nucleotides are TGTGCCAGCAGTCCATCCCCCCTTAGCTCCCATGAGCAGTTCTTC.

The chain links TRBV27 to TRBJ2-7; tentative D call: TRBD2 (6 bases). V dropped 5 bases and J dropped 3 bases, with 11 bases sitting between them. The CDR3 is made up of 13 amino acids. Per the germline V gene, CDR1 is MNHEY and CDR2 is SMNVEV (reference sequence). This CDR3 is CASSQWRGYEQYF. In DNA, the CDR3 is TGTGCCAGCAGTCAGTGGCGGGGCTACGAGCAGTACTTC.

The rearrangement joins TRBV4-1 to TRBJ2-1; 11 bases line up with TRBD2. The germline V gene encodes CDR1 MGHRA and CDR2 YSYEKL. Trimming at V came to 1 base and at J to 4 bases, leaving 3 bases not matched to a gene. The CDR3 loop spans 16 amino acids. CDR3 protein: CASSQGLAGGYNEQFF. The CDR3 DNA sequence: TGCGCCAGCAGCCAAGGGCTAGCGGGGGGTTACAATGAGCAGTTCTTC.

This clone was recorded only once. The rearrangement joins TRBV7-3 to TRBJ2-5; 8 positions agree with TRBD1. The CDR3 length is 14 residues. Losses at the gene ends were 5 bases for V and 1 base for J; bases not matched to a gene: 3. Germline CDR1 SGHTA, CDR2 FQGTGA. The CDR3 spells CASSLTGGQETQYF. Here the CDR3 DNA reads TGTGCCAGCAGCCTTACAGGGGGCCAAGAGACCCAGTACTTC.

V is TRBV5-5 and J is TRBJ2-1; D might be TRBD1 or TRBD2, each matching 5 bases. Trimming removed 5 bases from V and 6 bases from J, with 9 bases in between. There are 12 residues in the CDR3. Germline lookup yields CDR1 SGHKS and CDR2 YYEKEE (reference sequence). CDR3 sequence reads: CASRGGGNEQFF. CDR3 DNA sequence: TGTGCCAGCAGGGGTGGGGGCAATGAGCAGTTCTTC.

This clone is medium-sized in the sample. V usage is TRBV7-9 and J usage is TRBJ2-1; D is undetermined. The V gene's germline CDR1 is SEHNR and CDR2 FQNEAQ (reference sequence). CDR3 size: 12 residues. V lost 1 base to trimming and J lost 6 bases, with 4 bases between them. This chain's CDR3 is CASSLVSNEQFF. The DNA of the CDR3 is TGTGCCAGCAGCTTAGTTAGCAATGAGCAGTTCTTC.